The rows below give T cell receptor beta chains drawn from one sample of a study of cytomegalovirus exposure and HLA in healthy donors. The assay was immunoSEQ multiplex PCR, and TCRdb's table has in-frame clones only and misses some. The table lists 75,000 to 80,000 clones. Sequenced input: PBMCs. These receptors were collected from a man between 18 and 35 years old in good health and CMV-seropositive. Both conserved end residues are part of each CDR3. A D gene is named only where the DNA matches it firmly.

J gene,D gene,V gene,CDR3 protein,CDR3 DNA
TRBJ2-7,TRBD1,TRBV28,CASSFRGGLSYEQYF,TGTGCCAGCAGTTTCCGAGGGGGCCTCTCCTACGAGCAGTACTTC
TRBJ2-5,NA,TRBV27,CASSLSGDRETQYF,TGTGCCAGCAGTCTGTCGGGGGACCGGGAGACCCAGTACTTC
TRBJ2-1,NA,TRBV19,CASSIEVVGYNEQFF,TGTGCCAGTAGTATAGAGGTCGTCGGCTACAATGAGCAGTTCTTC
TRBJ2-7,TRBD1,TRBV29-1,CSALMGQGNEQYF,TGCAGCGCCCTTATGGGACAGGGTAACGAGCAGTACTTC
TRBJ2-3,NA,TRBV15,CATRGEGNTQYF,TGTGCCACCAGAGGTGAGGGAAATACGCAGTATTTT
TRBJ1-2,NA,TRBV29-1,CSVPRGRAYGYTF,TGCAGCGTTCCCCGGGGGAGGGCCTATGGCTACACCTTC
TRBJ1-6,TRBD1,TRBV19,CASSISGTANNSPLHF,TGTGCCAGTAGCATTTCCGGGACAGCGAATAATTCACCCCTCCACTTT
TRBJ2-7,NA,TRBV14,CASSQDGGIYEQYF,TGTGCCAGCAGCCAAGATGGGGGGATCTACGAGCAGTACTTC
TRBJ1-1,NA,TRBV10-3,CAISESAGKDTEAFF,TGTGCCATCAGTGAGTCTGCAGGGAAGGACACTGAAGCTTTCTTT
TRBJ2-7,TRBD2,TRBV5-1,CASSPGGGGLAYEQYF,TGCGCCAGCAGCCCTGGCGGGGGGGGCCTGGCCTACGAGCAGTACTTC
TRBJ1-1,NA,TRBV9,CASSVGAGRDTEAFF,TGTGCCAGCAGCGTAGGGGCGGGCCGCGACACTGAAGCTTTCTTT
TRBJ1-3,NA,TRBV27,CASSSFLESGNTIYF,TGTGCCAGCAGTTCTTTTTTGGAGTCTGGAAACACCATATATTTT
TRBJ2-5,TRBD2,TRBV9,CASSVLGGYQETQYF,TGTGCCAGCAGCGTGTTGGGGGGGTACCAAGAGACCCAGTACTTC
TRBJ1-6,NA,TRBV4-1,CASSQEAGPNSPLHF,TGCGCCAGCAGCCAAGAAGCTGGGCCCAATTCACCCCTCCACTTT
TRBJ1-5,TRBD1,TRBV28,CASKTGQGGNQPQHF,TGTGCCAGCAAGACCGGACAGGGAGGCAATCAGCCCCAGCATTTT
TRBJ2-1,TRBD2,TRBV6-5,CASSYKTSGGNEQFF,TGTGCCAGCAGTTACAAGACTAGCGGGGGAAATGAGCAGTTCTTC
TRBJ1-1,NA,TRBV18,CASSPTPGHASEAFF,TGTGCCAGCTCACCCACCCCGGGACACGCGTCTGAAGCTTTCTTT
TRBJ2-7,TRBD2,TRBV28,CASSSILAGYYEQYF,TGTGCCAGCAGTTCTATACTAGCGGGGTACTACGAGCAGTACTTC
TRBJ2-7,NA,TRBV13,CASSPRQVSYEQYF,TGTGCCAGCAGCCCCCGACAGGTTAGCTACGAGCAGTACTTC
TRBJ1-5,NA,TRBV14,CASSQDHAGPLRQPQHF,TGTGCCAGCAGCCAAGACCATGCGGGCCCTCTGCGGCAGCCCCAGCATTTT
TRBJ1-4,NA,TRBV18,CASSGTSTNEKLFF,TGTGCCAGCTCGGGCACTTCAACTAATGAAAAACTGTTTTTT
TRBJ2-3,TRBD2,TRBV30,CAWSGLAGTYTDTQYF,TGTGCCTGGAGCGGACTAGCGGGGACTTACACAGATACGCAGTATTTT
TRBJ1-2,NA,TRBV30,CAWTKPGTPYGYTF,TGTGCCTGGACTAAACCGGGGACACCCTATGGCTACACCTTC
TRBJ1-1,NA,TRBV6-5,CASRGAGLNTEAFF,TGTGCCAGCAGAGGGGCCGGATTGAACACTGAAGCTTTCTTT
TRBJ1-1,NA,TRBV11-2,CASSSLGGRRTEAFF,TGTGCCAGCAGCTCCCTCGGGGGGCGGCGGACTGAAGCTTTCTTT
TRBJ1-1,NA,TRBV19,CASTMRAHTEAFF,TGTGCCAGTACTATGAGGGCCCACACTGAAGCTTTCTTT
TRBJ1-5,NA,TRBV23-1,CASIGDLCRAGDGPQHF,TGCGCCAGCATCGGGGACCTGTGTCGAGCGGGGGATGGGCCCCAGCATTTT
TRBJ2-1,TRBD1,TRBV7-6,CASSPGQGPYNEQFF,TGTGCCAGCAGCCCGGGACAGGGACCCTACAATGAGCAGTTCTTC
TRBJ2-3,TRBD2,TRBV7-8,CASSLSSGGYINTDTQYF,TGTGCCAGCAGCTTATCGTCGGGAGGATACATTAACACAGATACGCAGTATTTT
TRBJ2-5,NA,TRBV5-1,CASTREYETQYF,TGCGCCAGTACAAGGGAGTACGAGACCCAGTACTTC
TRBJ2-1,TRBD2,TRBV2,CASSVKREAYNEQFF,TGTGCCAGCAGTGTCAAGCGGGAGGCCTACAATGAGCAGTTCTTC
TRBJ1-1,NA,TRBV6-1,CASSAGTSANTEAFF,TGTGCCAGCAGTGCGGGGACATCCGCGAACACTGAAGCTTTCTTT
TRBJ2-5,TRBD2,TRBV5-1,CASSRGTGTSGLRETQYF,TGCGCCAGCAGCCGAGGTACCGGGACTAGCGGACTTCGTGAGACCCAGTACTTC
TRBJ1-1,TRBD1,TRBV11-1,CASSLGYRGTAFF,TGTGCCAGCAGCTTAGGGTACAGGGGAACGGCTTTCTTT
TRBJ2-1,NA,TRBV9,CASSVGGTYNEQFF,TGTGCCAGCAGCGTAGGCGGCACCTACAATGAGCAGTTCTTC
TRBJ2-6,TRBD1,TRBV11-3,CASSSSGTGGSGANVLTF,TGTGCCAGCAGCTCCTCCGGGACAGGGGGCTCTGGGGCCAACGTCCTGACTTTC
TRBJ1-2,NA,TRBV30,CAWSHDSSYGYTF,TGTGCCTGGAGTCATGACAGTTCCTATGGCTACACCTTC
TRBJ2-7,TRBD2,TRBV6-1,CASSLSGGSSYEQYF,TGTGCCAGCTCCTTGAGCGGGGGTAGCTCCTACGAGCAGTACTTC
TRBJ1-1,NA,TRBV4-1,CASSQDPPGVTEAFF,TGCGCCAGCAGCCAAGATCCCCCAGGGGTAACTGAAGCTTTCTTT
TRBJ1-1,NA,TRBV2,CASSENEKRVGTEAFF,TGTGCCAGCAGTGAAAACGAGAAGCGAGTCGGCACTGAAGCTTTCTTT
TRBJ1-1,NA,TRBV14,CASSQSLIGEALF,TGTGCCAGCAGCCAGTCTCTGATCGGGGAAGCTCTCTTT
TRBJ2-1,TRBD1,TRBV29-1,CSVAARGDRVYNEQFF,TGCAGCGTTGCCGCCCGCGGGGACAGGGTATACAATGAGCAGTTCTTC
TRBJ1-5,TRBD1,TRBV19,CASSFATGSSNQPQHF,TGTGCCAGTAGTTTTGCGACAGGGAGTAGCAATCAGCCCCAGCATTTT
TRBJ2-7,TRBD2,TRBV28,CASSTRTRPPYEQYF,TGTGCCAGCAGTACACGGACTAGACCTCCCTACGAGCAGTACTTC
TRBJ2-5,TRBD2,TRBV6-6,CASKVGGAKETQYF,TGTGCCAGCAAGGTCGGGGGGGCCAAGGAGACCCAGTACTTC
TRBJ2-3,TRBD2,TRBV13,CASSPSGTQWRDTQYF,TGTGCCAGCAGCCCGAGCGGGACCCAATGGAGGGATACGCAGTATTTT
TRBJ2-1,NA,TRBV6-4,CASSEAGGGSHNEQFF,TGTGCCAGCAGTGAGGCTGGAGGGGGCTCTCACAATGAGCAGTTCTTC
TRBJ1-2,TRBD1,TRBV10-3,CAISAFGQGGFNYGYTF,TGTGCCATCAGTGCATTTGGACAGGGTGGTTTTAACTATGGCTACACCTTC
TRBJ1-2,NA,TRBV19,CASSSWSGGTRGYTF,TGTGCCAGTAGTAGCTGGTCGGGGGGAACTCGTGGCTACACCTTC
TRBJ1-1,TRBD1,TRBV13,CASSFPQGGSTEAFF,TGTGCCAGCAGCTTCCCCCAAGGGGGCTCAACTGAAGCTTTCTTT
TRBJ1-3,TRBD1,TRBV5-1,CASSSGTVGNTIYF,TGCGCCAGCAGCTCCGGGACAGTTGGAAACACCATATATTTT
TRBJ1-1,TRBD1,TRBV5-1,CASSKDRGNTEAFF,TGCGCCAGCAGTAAGGACAGGGGGAACACTGAAGCTTTCTTT
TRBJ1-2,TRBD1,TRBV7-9,CASSLGQGFRDGYTF,TGTGCCAGCAGCTTAGGACAGGGATTTAGGGATGGCTACACCTTC
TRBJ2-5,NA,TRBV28,CASSLEETQYF,TGTGCCAGCAGCCTAGAGGAGACCCAGTACTTC
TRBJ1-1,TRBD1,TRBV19,CASSIPVDRGLRNTEAFF,TGTGCCAGTAGTATCCCCGTGGACAGGGGGTTGAGGAACACTGAAGCTTTCTTT
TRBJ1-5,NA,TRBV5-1,CASSPGERGNQPQHF,TGCGCCAGCAGCCCTGGGGAGCGGGGCAATCAGCCCCAGCATTTT
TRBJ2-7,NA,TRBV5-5,CASRIGAFSYEQYF,TGTGCCAGCAGGATAGGAGCTTTCTCCTACGAGCAGTACTTC
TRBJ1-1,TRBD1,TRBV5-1,CASSVGQGWETEAFF,TGCGCCAGCAGCGTAGGACAGGGGTGGGAAACTGAAGCTTTCTTT
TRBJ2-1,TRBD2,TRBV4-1,CASSQTLAATYNEQFF,TGCGCCAGCAGCCAAACCCTAGCGGCCACCTACAATGAGCAGTTCTTC